This passage covers 9 T cell receptor beta chains from one sample sequenced in a study of T cells in Graves' hyperthyroidism and ophthalmopathy. It was RNA transcripts that yielded the amplified TCR beta CDR3 regions. In the first-round RT-PCR of the TCR CDR3, the HTBI primer set was used. A single record per CDR3 protein comes from TCRdb applying MiXCR to the multiplex PCR reads. The sample holds about 840,000 distinct CDR3 sequences, approximately 40% seen once. The specimen was blood. The receptors shown here come from a man between 18 and 35 years old with Graves' hyperthyroidism.

This clonotype was detected many times. This chain joins TRBV10-3 and TRBJ1-6, with D tentatively TRBD1 (6 bases). The CDR3 runs to 13 residues. V lost 6 bases, J lost 7 bases, and 10 bases lay in between. Germline CDR1 is ENHRY and CDR2 is SYGVKD. The DNA of the CDR3 is TGTGCCATCAGGGGACACAGCAATTCACCCCTCCACTTT. This sequence encodes CAIRGHSNSPLHF.

The rearrangement uses TRBV12-3 or TRBV12-4 and TRBJ1-3; a possible D gene is TRBD1 (6 bases). This CDR3 comprises 14 residues. Trimming removed 10 bases at V and 4 bases at J, with 17 bases between. CDR3 nucleotide sequence: TGTGCCACCCTGGGGGGCTCCTCAGGAAACACCATATATTTT. This encodes CATLGGSSGNTIYF.

In its sample, this clonotype was seen a few times. The chain employs TRBV24-1 and TRBJ2-7; D possibly corresponds to TRBD2 (6 bases). This CDR3 is 14 amino acids long. The ends were cut back, 4 bases at V and 6 bases at J, with 15 bases in the middle. Germline CDR1 reads KGHDR; CDR2 reads SFDVKD. CDR3 sequence reads: CATSDPPAGPEQYF. Here the CDR3 DNA reads TGTGCCACCAGTGACCCCCCGGCGGGACCCGAGCAGTACTTC.

This clonotype was seen ten or more times. Relative to the germline gene, one junction end is altered; a read error may explain this. The chain has TRBV15 and TRBJ1-2, with unresolved D. Germline V lookup: CDR1 LNHNV, CDR2 YYDKDF (reference sequence). The CDR3 spans 17 residues. Here the CDR3 DNA reads TGTGCCACCAGCAGAGATCCCCCTCGCCGTGAGGGCTATGGCTACACTTTC. This translates into CATSRDPPRREGYGYTF.

The chain joins TRBV6-4 to TRBJ1-2; D is possibly TRBD1 (6 bases). From germline, CDR1 is MRHNA and CDR2 SNTAGT. Trimming removed 5 bases from V and 6 bases from J, with 25 bases in between. The length of the CDR3 is 17 residues. The CDR3 DNA reads as TGTGCCAGCAGTTACGATACCGGGACACCCACCGGGGATGGCTACACCTTC. Translation gives CASSYDTGTPTGDGYTF.

This clonotype was seen at least ten times. The chain combines TRBV5-1 with TRBJ1-2; TRBD1 matches 10 bases. This CDR3 spans 15 amino acids. CDR1 and CDR2 (germline): SGHRS, YFSETQ. Trimming removed 4 bases from V and 2 bases from J; junction bases left unmatched: 5. The CDR3 loop reads CASSIPGQGNYGYTF. The DNA for the CDR3 is TGCGCCAGCAGCATACCGGGACAGGGGAACTATGGCTACACCTTC.

This clonotype was found a few times. This rearrangement joins TRBV5-1 to TRBJ1-5, with D unclear. Trimming shortened V by 1 base and J by 3 bases, and 11 bases separated the two germline ends. Germline V lookup: CDR1 SGHRS, CDR2 YFSETQ. The CDR3 loop spans 15 amino acids. The CDR3 DNA is TGCGCCAGCAGCTTGAATGTGGCAGACAATCAGCCCCAGCATTTT. It yields the protein CASSLNVADNQPQHF.

The chain combines TRBV18 with TRBJ2-7; the match to TRBD1 covers 7 bases. From germline, CDR1 is KGHSH and CDR2 LQKENI. This CDR3 has 14 amino acids. J lost 1 base, V lost 6 bases, and 6 bases had no gene match. The CDR3 nucleotides read TGTGCCAGCTCCATCCGGGACAGTTCCTACGAGCAGTACTTC. Its protein product is CASSIRDSSYEQYF.

Details on this clonotype: The conserved phenylalanine or tryptophan normally closing the CDR3 is absent here, so this likely arose from a read error. The chain is built from TRBV20-1 and TRBJ1-5, with TRBD1 identical over 9 bases. With 4 bases clipped from V and 4 bases from J, the junction kept 5 bases outside the gene matches. The V gene's germline CDR1 is DFQATT and CDR2 SNEGSKA (reference sequence). This CDR3 region has 14 residues. The DNA for the CDR3 is TGCAGTGCTATACCGGGACAGGGAAATCAGCCCCAGCATTGT. This gives the protein CSAIPGQGNQPQHC.